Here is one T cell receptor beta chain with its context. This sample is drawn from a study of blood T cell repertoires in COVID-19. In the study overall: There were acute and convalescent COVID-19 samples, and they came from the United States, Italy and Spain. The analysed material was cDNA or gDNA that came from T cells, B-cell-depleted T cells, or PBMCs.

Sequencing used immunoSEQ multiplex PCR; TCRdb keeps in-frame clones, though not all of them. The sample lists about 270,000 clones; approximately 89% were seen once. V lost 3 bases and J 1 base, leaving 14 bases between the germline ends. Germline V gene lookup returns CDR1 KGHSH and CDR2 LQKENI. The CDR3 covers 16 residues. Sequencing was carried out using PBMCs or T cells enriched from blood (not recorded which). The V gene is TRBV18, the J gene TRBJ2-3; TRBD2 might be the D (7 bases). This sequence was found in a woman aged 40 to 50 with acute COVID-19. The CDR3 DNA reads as TGTGCCAGCTCACCGACTCGGGGGGCCGGCACAGATACGCAGTATTTT. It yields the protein CASSPTRGAGTDTQYF.